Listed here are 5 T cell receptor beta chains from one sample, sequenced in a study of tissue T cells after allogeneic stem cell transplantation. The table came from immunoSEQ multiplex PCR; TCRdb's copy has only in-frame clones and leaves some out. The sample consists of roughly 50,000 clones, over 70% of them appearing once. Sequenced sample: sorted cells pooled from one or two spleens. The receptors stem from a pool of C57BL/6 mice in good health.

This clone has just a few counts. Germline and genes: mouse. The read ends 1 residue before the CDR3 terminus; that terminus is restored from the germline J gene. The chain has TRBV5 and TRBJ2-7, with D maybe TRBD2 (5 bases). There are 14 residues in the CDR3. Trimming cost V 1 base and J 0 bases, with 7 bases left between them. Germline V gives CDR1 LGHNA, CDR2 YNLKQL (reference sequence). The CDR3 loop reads CASSQGGVSYEQYF. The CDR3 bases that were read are TGTGCCAGCAGCCAAGGTGGGGTCTCCTATGAACAGTAC.

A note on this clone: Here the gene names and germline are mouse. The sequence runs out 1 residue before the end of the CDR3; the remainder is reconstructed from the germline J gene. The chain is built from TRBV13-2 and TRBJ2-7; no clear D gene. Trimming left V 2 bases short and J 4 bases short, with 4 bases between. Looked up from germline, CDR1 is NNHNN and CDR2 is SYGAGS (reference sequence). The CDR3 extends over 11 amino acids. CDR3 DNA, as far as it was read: TGTGCCAGCGGTGAGGAGTATGAACAGTAC. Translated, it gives CASGEEYEQY. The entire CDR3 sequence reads CASGEEYEQYF.

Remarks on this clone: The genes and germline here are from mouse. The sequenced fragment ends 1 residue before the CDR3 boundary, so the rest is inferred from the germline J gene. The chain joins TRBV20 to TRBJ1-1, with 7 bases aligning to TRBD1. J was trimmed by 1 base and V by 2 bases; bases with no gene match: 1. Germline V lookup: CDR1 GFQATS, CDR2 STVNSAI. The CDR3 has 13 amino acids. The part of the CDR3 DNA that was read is TGTGGTGCTAGGCAGGGGGGAAACACAGAAGTCTTC. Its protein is CGARQGGNTEVF. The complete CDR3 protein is CGARQGGNTEVFF. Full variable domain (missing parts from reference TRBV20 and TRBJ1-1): GALVYQYPRRTICKSGTSMRMECQAVGFQATSVAWYRQSPQKTFELIALSTVNSAIKYEQNFTQEKFPISHPNLSFSSMTVLNAYLEDRGLYLCGARQGGNTEVFFGKGTRLTVV.

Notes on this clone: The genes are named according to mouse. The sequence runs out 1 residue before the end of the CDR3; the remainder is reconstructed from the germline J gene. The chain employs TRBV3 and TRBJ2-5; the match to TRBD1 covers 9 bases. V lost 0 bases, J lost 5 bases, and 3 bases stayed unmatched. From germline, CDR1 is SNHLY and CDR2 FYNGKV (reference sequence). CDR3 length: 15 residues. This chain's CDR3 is CASSLAGTGTDTQYF. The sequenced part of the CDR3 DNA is TGTGCCAGCAGCTTAGCCGGGACAGGGACAGACACCCAGTAC. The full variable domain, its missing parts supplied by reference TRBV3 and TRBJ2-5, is GPKVLQIPSHQIIDMGQMVTLNCDPVSNHLYFYWYKQILGQQMEFLVNFYNGKVMEKSKLFKDQFSVERPDGSYFTLKIQPTALEDSAVYFCASSLAGTGTDTQYFGPGTRLLVL.

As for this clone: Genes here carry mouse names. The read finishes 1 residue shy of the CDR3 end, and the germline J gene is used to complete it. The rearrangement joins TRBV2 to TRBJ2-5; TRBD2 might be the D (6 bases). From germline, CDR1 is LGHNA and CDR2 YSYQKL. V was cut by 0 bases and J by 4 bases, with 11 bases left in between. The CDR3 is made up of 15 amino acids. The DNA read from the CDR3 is TGTGCCAGCAGCCAAGATTGGGGGAGGGAAGACACCCAGTAC. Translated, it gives CASSQDWGREDTQY. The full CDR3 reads CASSQDWGREDTQYF.